This T cell receptor (beta chain) was retrieved from a study of control samples from healthy donors and cancer patients. The V gene's germline CDR1 is MNHNS and CDR2 SASEGT. This CDR3 has 18 residues. V trimming: 4 bases; J trimming: 2 bases; junction bases outside the gene matches: 6. The protocol was immunoSEQ multiplex PCR, while the TCRdb copy is restricted to in-frame clones and leaves out a portion. The sample has approximately 100,000 clones; 82% are singletons. Sequences were obtained from blood. The chain uses TRBV6-1 and TRBJ2-6; 12 bases agree with TRBD2. This TCR was sampled from a man between 60 and 75 years old in good health. Written as DNA, the CDR3 is TGTGCCAGCAGTGCACGACTAGCGGGAGCGACTGGGGCCAACGTCCTGACTTTC. It is translated as CASSARLAGATGANVLTF.